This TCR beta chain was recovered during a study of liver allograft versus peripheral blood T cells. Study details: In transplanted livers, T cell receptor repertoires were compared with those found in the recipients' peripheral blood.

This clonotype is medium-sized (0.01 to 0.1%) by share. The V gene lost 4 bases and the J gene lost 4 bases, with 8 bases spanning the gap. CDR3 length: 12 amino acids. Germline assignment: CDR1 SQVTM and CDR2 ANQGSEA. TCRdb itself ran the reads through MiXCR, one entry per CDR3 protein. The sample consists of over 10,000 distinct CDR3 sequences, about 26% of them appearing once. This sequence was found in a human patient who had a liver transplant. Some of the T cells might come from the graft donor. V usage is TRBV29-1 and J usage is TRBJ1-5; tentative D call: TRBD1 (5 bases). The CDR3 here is CSVAEGNQPQHF. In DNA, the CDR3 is TGCAGCGTTGCCGAGGGGAATCAGCCCCAGCATTTT. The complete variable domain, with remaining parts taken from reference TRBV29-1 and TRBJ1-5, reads SAVISQKPSRDICQRGTSLTIQCQVDSQVTMMFWYRQQPGQSLTLIATANQGSEATYESGFVIDKFPISRPNLTFSTLTVSNMSPEDSSIYLCSVAEGNQPQHFGDGTRLSIL.